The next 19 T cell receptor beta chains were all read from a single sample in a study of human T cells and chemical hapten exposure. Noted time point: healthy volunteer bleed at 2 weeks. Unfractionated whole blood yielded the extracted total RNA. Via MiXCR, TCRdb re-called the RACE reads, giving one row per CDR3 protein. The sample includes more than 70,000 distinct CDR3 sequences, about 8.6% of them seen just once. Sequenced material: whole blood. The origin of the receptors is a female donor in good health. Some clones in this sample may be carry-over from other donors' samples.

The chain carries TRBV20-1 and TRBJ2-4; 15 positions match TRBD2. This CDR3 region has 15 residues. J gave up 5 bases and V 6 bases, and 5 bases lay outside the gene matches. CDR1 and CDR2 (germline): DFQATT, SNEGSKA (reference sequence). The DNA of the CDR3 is TGCAGTGCGGACGGACTAGCGGGAGGGGAAAACATTCAGTACTTC. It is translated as CSADGLAGGENIQYF.

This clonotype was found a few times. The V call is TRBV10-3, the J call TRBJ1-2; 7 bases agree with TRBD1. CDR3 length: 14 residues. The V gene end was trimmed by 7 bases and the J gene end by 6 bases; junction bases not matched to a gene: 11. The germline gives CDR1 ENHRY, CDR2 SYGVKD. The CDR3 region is CAIKRDSSLNGYTF. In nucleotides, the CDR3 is TGTGCCATCAAACGGGACAGTAGTCTTAATGGCTACACCTTC.

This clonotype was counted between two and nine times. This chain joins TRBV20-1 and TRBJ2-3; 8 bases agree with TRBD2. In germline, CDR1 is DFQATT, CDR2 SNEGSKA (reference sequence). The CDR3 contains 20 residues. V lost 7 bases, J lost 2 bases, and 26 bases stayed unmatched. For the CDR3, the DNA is TGCAGTGTCTCCTTAGTTGGCACTAGCGGACCCTATCGATACACAGATACGCAGTATTTT. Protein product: CSVSLVGTSGPYRYTDTQYF.

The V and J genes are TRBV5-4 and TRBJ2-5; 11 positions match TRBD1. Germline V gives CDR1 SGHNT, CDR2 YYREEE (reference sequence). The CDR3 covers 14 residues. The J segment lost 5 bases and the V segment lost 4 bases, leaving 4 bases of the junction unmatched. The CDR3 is CASSHRDRGETQYF. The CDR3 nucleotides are TGTGCCAGCAGCCACCGGGACAGGGGGGAGACCCAGTACTTC.

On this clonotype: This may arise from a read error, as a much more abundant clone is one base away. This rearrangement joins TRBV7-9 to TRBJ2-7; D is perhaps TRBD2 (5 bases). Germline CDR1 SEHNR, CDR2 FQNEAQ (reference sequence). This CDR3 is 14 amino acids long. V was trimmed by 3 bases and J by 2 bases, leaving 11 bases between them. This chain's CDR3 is CASSFPSRTYEQYF. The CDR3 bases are TGTGCCAGCAGCTTCCCTAGCAGAACCTACGAGCAGTACTTC.

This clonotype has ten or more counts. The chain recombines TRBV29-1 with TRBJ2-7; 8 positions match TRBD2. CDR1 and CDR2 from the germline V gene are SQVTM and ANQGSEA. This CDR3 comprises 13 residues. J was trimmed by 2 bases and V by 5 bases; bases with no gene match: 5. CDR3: CSVRTSGTYEQYF. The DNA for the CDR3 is TGCAGCGTTCGAACTAGCGGAACCTACGAGCAGTACTTC.

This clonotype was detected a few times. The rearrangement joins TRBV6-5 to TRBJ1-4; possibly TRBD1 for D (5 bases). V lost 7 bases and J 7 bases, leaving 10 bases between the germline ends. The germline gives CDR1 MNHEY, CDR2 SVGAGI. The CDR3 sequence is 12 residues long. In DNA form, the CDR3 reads TGTGCCAGCATGGGGCTTAGTGAAAAACTGTTTTTT. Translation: CASMGLSEKLFF.

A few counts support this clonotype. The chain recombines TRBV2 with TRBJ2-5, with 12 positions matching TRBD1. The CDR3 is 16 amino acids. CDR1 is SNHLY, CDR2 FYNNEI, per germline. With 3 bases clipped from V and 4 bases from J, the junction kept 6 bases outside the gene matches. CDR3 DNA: TGTGCCAGCAGTGATACGGGACAGGGGGCGGGAGAGACCCAGTACTTC. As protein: CASSDTGQGAGETQYF.

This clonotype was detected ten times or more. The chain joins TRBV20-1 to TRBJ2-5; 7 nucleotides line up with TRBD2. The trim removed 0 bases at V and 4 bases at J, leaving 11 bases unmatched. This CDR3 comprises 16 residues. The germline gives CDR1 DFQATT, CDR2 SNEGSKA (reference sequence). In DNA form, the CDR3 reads TGCAGTGCTAGAGAATCGGCGGGAGCCAGCGTAGAGACCCAGTACTTC. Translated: CSARESAGASVETQYF.

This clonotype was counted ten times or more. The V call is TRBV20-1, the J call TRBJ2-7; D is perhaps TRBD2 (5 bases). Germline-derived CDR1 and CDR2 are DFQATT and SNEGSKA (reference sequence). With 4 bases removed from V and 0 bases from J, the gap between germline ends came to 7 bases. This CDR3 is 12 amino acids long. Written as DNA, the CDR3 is TGCAGTGCTAACCGGGACTCCTACGAGCAGTACTTC. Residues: CSANRDSYEQYF.

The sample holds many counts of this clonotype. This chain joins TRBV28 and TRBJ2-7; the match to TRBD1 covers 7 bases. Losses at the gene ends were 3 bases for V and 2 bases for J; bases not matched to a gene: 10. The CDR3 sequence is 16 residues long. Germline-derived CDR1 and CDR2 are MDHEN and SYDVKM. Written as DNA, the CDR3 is TGTGCCAGCAGTTTCGTTGACAGGGCAAGGACCTACGAGCAGTACTTC. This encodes CASSFVDRARTYEQYF.

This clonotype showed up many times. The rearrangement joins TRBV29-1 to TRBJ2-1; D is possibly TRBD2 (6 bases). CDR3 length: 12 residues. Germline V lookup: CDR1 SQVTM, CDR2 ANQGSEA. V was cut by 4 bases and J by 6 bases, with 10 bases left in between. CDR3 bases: TGCAGCGTTGTGGCGGGGCTCAATGAGCAGTTCTTC. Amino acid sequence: CSVVAGLNEQFF.

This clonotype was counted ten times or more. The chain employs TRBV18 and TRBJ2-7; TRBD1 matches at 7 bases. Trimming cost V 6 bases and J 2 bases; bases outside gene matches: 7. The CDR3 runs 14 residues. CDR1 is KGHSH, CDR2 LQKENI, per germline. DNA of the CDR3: TGTGCCAGCTCCGGGACAGCGACTGCCTACGAGCAGTACTTC. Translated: CASSGTATAYEQYF.

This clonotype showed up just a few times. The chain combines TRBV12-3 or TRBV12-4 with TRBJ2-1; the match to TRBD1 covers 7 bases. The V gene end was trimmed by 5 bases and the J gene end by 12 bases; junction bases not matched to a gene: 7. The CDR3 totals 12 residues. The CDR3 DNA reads TGTGCCAGCAGTCTTACAGGGGTGTGGCAGTTCTTC. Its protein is CASSLTGVWQFF.

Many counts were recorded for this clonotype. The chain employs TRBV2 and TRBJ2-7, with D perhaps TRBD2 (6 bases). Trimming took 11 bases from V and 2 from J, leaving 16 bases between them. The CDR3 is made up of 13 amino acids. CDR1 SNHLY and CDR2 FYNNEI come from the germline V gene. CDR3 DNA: TGTGCCTACTCGCAAGCGGGTGCCTACGAGCAGTACTTC. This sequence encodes CAYSQAGAYEQYF.

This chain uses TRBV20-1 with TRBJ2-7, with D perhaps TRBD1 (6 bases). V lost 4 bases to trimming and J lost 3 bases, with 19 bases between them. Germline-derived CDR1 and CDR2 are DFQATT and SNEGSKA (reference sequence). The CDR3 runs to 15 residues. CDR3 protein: CSAIPAGVSHYEQYF. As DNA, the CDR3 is TGCAGTGCTATTCCGGCAGGGGTCTCGCACTACGAGCAGTACTTC.

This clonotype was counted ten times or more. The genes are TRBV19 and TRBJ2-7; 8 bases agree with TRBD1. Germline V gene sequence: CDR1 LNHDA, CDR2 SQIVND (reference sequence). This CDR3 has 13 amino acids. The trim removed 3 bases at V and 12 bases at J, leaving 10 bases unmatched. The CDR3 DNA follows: TGTGCCAGTAGTATCAGCAGGGGGCCCCAACCGTACTTC. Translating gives CASSISRGPQPYF.

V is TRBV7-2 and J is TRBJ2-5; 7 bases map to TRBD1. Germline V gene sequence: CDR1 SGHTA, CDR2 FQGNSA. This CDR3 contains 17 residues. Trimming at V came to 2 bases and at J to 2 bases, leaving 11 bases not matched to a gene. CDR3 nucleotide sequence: TGTGCCAGCAGCTTAAACCCTCGCACAGGGGTTCAAGAGACCCAGTACTTC. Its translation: CASSLNPRTGVQETQYF.

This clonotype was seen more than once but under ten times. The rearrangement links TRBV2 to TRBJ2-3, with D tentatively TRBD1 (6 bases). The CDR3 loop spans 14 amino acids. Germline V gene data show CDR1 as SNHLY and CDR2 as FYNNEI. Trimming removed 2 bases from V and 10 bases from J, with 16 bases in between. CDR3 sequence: CASSESAGEWAQYF. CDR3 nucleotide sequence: TGTGCCAGCAGTGAAAGTGCAGGGGAGTGGGCGCAGTATTTT.